The 20 T cell receptor beta chains presented below share a single source sample, sequenced in a study of blood T cell repertoires in COVID-19. Data came from immunoSEQ multiplex PCR; TCRdb stores just in-frame clones and leaves some out. The data show around 110,000 clones, with 75% to 95% seen just once and under 2% held by the top ten. The sample taken for sequencing was peripheral blood. The receptors come from a human donor with active COVID-19. The donor label of this sample is uncertain.

This chain joins TRBV5-1 and TRBJ2-7, with D perhaps TRBD2 (5 bases). The V gene lost 0 bases and the J gene lost 3 bases, with 16 bases spanning the gap. The V gene's germline CDR1 is SGHRS and CDR2 YFSETQ. The CDR3 covers 16 residues. The CDR3 coding sequence is TGCGCCAGCAGCTTGGGGGGAGCTAATACGTACTACGAGCAGTACTTC. Its translation: CASSLGGANTYYEQYF.

The genes are TRBV7-2 and TRBJ1-2; no reliable D call. The CDR3 consists of 14 residues. Germline CDR1 reads SGHTA; CDR2 reads FQGNSA. V lost 8 bases and J 3 bases, leaving 16 bases between the germline ends. CDR3 DNA: TGTGCCAGCCGGTCAGTCTCGGGAGACTATGGCTACACCTTC. Its protein product is CASRSVSGDYGYTF.

V is TRBV5-5 and J is TRBJ1-6; TRBD1 aligns across 8 bases. This CDR3 has 14 amino acids. Germline values: CDR1 SGHKS, CDR2 YYEKEE (reference sequence). V was pared by 4 bases and J by 9 bases, with 6 bases of the junction left unmatched. Here the CDR3 reads CASSPAGGISPLHF. The CDR3 DNA sequence: TGTGCCAGCAGCCCAGCAGGGGGCATTTCACCCCTCCACTTT.

The chain employs TRBV11-2 and TRBJ2-5; D is possibly TRBD2 (5 bases). Germline assignment: CDR1 SGHAT and CDR2 FQNNGV. This CDR3 comprises 15 residues. V lost 5 bases and J 1 base, leaving 14 bases between the germline ends. As DNA, the CDR3 is TGTGCCAGCAGCCTAGTGGGGAGTCCCCAAGAGACCCAGTACTTC. Its protein product is CASSLVGSPQETQYF.

The rearrangement uses TRBV6-5 and TRBJ1-5; possible D gene TRBD1, 5 bases. Trimming removed 5 bases from V and 4 bases from J, with 15 bases in between. Germline assignment: CDR1 MNHEY and CDR2 SVGAGI. This CDR3 is 15 amino acids long. The CDR3 DNA is TGTGCCAGCAGTCCTCCTGACAGTCTGAATCAGCCCCAGCATTTT. Encoded protein: CASSPPDSLNQPQHF.

Written as DNA, the CDR3 is TGTGCCAGCAGTGAAGAATTATGGGGCTACTACAATGAGCAGTTCTTC. Translating it yields CASSEELWGYYNEQFF. This chain links TRBV6-1 with TRBJ2-1; a weak D match, TRBD1 (5 bases). Trimming removed 1 base from V and 3 bases from J, with 13 bases in between. The CDR3 runs to 16 residues. Germline-derived CDR1 and CDR2 are MNHNS and SASEGT.

This rearrangement joins TRBV7-9 to TRBJ1-1, with no clear D. Germline V gene lookup returns CDR1 SEHNR and CDR2 FQNEAQ (reference sequence). The CDR3 runs to 13 residues. V was trimmed by 0 bases and J by 0 bases, leaving 2 bases between them. The CDR3 coding sequence is TGTGCCAGCAGCTTAGCCATGAACACTGAAGCTTTCTTT. Its translation is CASSLAMNTEAFF.

The chain employs TRBV11-2 and TRBJ2-2, with 7 bases fitting TRBD1. Trimming removed 1 base from V and 5 bases from J; junction bases left unmatched: 10. Germline lookup yields CDR1 SGHAT and CDR2 FQNNGV. This CDR3 is built from 17 residues. CDR3 coding DNA: TGTGCCAGCAGCTTAGCAAGGGCAGGGGGTAGAACCGGGGAGCTGTTTTTT. Amino acid sequence: CASSLARAGGRTGELFF. Full variable domain (missing parts from reference TRBV11-2 and TRBJ2-2): EAGVAQSPRYKIIEKRQSVAFWCNPISGHATLYWYQQILGQGPKLLIQFQNNGVVDDSQLPKDRFSAERLKGVDSTLKIQPAKLEDSAVYLCASSLARAGGRTGELFFGEGSRLTVL.

J is TRBJ2-1 and V is TRBV20-1, with D possibly matching TRBD2 (6 bases). Germline values: CDR1 DFQATT, CDR2 SNEGSKA (reference sequence). Trimming shortened V by 6 bases and J by 15 bases, and 18 bases separated the two germline ends. CDR3 size: 11 residues. CDR3: CSALLGGARFF. The CDR3 DNA sequence: TGCAGTGCCCTTTTGGGGGGAGCGCGGTTCTTC.

The chain combines TRBV5-3 with TRBJ2-1; D is possibly TRBD2 (6 bases). TRBV5-3 is placed among ORFs of uncertain function. CDR3 length: 17 amino acids. Trimming stripped 2 bases from V and 1 base from J, with 16 bases between. CDR3 DNA: TGTGCCAGAAGCTTTGCGATCGGGAGACAATCCTACAATGAGCAGTTCTTC. This sequence encodes CARSFAIGRQSYNEQFF.

The chain uses TRBV18 and TRBJ2-5; D perhaps matches TRBD2 (6 bases). Germline V CDR1 and CDR2: KGHSH, LQKENI. Trimming removed 5 bases at V and 5 bases at J, with 15 bases between. The CDR3 consists of 14 residues. DNA of the CDR3: TGTGCCAGCTCAGAAAACGCGGGGCGGGAGACCCAGTACTTC. Translated, it gives CASSENAGRETQYF.

This clone was seen once. The chain carries TRBV7-2 and TRBJ2-7; 7 nucleotides line up with TRBD1. Losses at the gene ends were 4 bases for V and 2 bases for J; bases not matched to a gene: 8. The CDR3 runs to 15 residues. CDR1 is SGHTA, CDR2 FQGNSA, per germline. Here the CDR3 DNA reads TGTGCCAGCAGCTCCCCGAGGGACAGTCCCTACGAGCAGTACTTC. Protein sequence: CASSSPRDSPYEQYF.

This sequence joins TRBV4-3 and TRBJ1-4, with TRBD1 matching over 7 bases. Germline CDR1 is LGHNA and CDR2 is YSLEER. This CDR3 has 15 residues. With V trimmed by 4 bases and J by 7 bases, 9 bases remained unmatched. CDR3 residues: CASSPYRGGAEKLFF. The DNA of the CDR3 is TGCGCCAGCAGCCCTTACAGGGGCGGTGCTGAAAAACTGTTTTTT.

The V gene is TRBV3-1 (or the pseudogene TRBV3-2), the J gene TRBJ2-5, with 8 bases that match TRBD1. V lost 4 bases to trimming and J lost 1 base; unmatched junction nucleotides: 5. CDR1 is LGHDT and CDR2 is YNNKEL in the germline V gene (reference sequence). This CDR3 is built from 15 residues. CDR3 nucleotides: TGTGCCAGCAGCCCGGGACAGGAACTCCAAGAGACCCAGTACTTC. This translates into CASSPGQELQETQYF.

This chain links TRBV5-5 with TRBJ1-1; a possible D gene is TRBD1 (5 bases). In germline, CDR1 is SGHKS, CDR2 YYEKEE (reference sequence). This CDR3 has 17 amino acids. Trimming took 4 bases from V and 0 from J, leaving 19 bases between them. CDR3 sequence (DNA): TGTGCCAGCAGCAAACAGGAGATTACTATAATGAACACTGAAGCTTTCTTT. Translation gives CASSKQEITIMNTEAFF.

The chain's CDR3 is CASSPRRSYEQYF. In nucleotides, the CDR3 is TGTGCCAGCAGCCCCAGGAGGTCCTACGAGCAGTACTTC. V gene TRBV7-2 combines with J gene TRBJ2-7; D is perhaps TRBD2 (5 bases). The V and J ends lost 5 bases and 1 base respectively, with 9 bases between them. This CDR3 has 13 amino acids. Germline CDR1 is SGHTA and CDR2 is FQGNSA. Using reference TRBV7-2 and TRBJ2-7 for the parts outside the CDR3, the full variable domain is GAGVSQSPSNKVTEKGKDVELRCDPISGHTALYWYRQSLGQGLEFLIYFQGNSAPDKSGLPSDRFSAERTGGSVSTLTIQRTQQEDSAVYLCASSPRRSYEQYFGPGTRLTVT.

V usage is TRBV28 and J usage is TRBJ1-6; 10 positions agree with TRBD1. CDR1 is MDHEN, CDR2 SYDVKM, per germline. After removal of 7 bases from V and 7 bases from J, the junction contained 13 bases not matched to a gene. This CDR3 has 17 residues. As DNA, the CDR3 is TGTGCCAGCATCCTGGGGCGGGGGACAGGGGCCAATTCACCCCTCCACTTT. Protein sequence: CASILGRGTGANSPLHF.

The genes are TRBV6-6 and TRBJ2-5; TRBD2 matches at 11 bases. Germline values: CDR1 MNHNY, CDR2 SVGAGI (reference sequence). Unmatched junction bases numbered 4, after V lost 6 bases and J lost 1 base. The CDR3 totals 15 residues. CDR3 in DNA: TGTGCCAGCAGCCCTAGCGGGGGGTTCCAAGAGACCCAGTACTTC. Residues: CASSPSGGFQETQYF.

The V gene is TRBV7-6, the J gene TRBJ2-3; no clear D. CDR1 SGHVS and CDR2 FNYEAQ come from the germline V gene. The CDR3 contains 14 residues. The V and J ends lost 4 bases and 7 bases respectively, with 15 bases between them. CDR3 sequence: CASSSSGLRNTQYF. CDR3 nucleotide sequence: TGTGCCAGCAGCTCCTCGGGTTTGCGAAATACGCAGTATTTT.

V usage is TRBV28 and J usage is TRBJ1-6; D gene unclear. The CDR3 has 14 residues. Trimming removed 6 bases at V and 3 bases at J, with 9 bases between. Looked up from germline, CDR1 is MDHEN and CDR2 is SYDVKM. The CDR3 sequence: CASRRALYNSPLHF. The CDR3, as DNA: TGTGCCAGCAGGCGAGCCCTCTATAATTCACCCCTCCACTTT.